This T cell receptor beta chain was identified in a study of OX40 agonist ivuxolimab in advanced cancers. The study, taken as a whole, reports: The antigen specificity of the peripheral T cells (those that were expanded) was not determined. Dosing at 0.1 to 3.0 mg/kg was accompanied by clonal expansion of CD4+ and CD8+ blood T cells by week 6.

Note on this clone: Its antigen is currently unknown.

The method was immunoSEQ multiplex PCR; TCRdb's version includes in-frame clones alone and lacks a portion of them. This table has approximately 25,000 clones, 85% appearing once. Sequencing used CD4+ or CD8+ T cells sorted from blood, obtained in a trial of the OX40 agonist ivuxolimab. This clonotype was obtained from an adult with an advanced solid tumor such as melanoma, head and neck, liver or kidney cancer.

The chain's CDR3 is CASRETGGIGSYEQYF. In DNA form, the CDR3 reads TGTGCCAGCAGAGAAACAGGGGGCATCGGCTCCTACGAGCAGTACTTC. This chain uses TRBV28 with TRBJ2-7; 9 bases agree with TRBD1. The CDR3 spans 16 residues. V was pared by 6 bases and J by 0 bases, with 9 bases of the junction left unmatched. Germline CDR1 and CDR2: MDHEN and SYDVKM.